The 18 T cell receptor beta chains below were found in one sample sequenced in a study of blood T cell repertoires in COVID-19. The table came from immunoSEQ multiplex PCR; TCRdb's copy has only in-frame clones and leaves some out. The table has 65,000 to 90,000 clones, roughly 82% seen once. The sequencing sample was made of peripheral blood. These TCRs come from a man aged 60-69 years with acute or convalescent COVID-19.

The chain has TRBV28 and TRBJ2-5, with D possibly matching TRBD2 (5 bases). V was cut by 6 bases and J by 4 bases, with 18 bases left in between. CDR3 length: 15 amino acids. Germline lookup yields CDR1 MDHEN and CDR2 SYDVKM. CDR3 bases: TGTGCCAGCAGAACCACATGGGGTGCGGGAGAGACCCAGTACTTC. Translation: CASRTTWGAGETQYF.

The chain recombines TRBV29-1 with TRBJ1-1, with D possibly matching TRBD1 (6 bases). V lost 5 bases to trimming and J lost 2 bases, with 12 bases between them. The CDR3 length is 13 residues. Looked up from germline, CDR1 is SQVTM and CDR2 is ANQGSEA. CDR3 bases: TGCAGCGTTAAACAGGGAACAAACACTGAAGCTTTCTTT. It specifies CSVKQGTNTEAFF.

The chain employs TRBV24-1 and TRBJ1-5; 7 bases fit TRBD1. The CDR3 contains 17 residues. V gave up 5 bases and J gave up 0 bases; unmatched junction bases: 9. Germline CDR1 is KGHDR and CDR2 is SFDVKD. Here the CDR3 DNA reads TGTGCCACCAGTGGCCCCGTTGGGACAGCTAGCAATCAGCCCCAGCATTTT. Its translation: CATSGPVGTASNQPQHF.

The chain is built from TRBV28 and TRBJ2-3; no reliable D call. The V end was cut by 2 bases, the J end by 4 bases, with 7 bases between. The CDR3 length is 13 residues. Per the germline V gene, CDR1 is MDHEN and CDR2 is SYDVKM. In DNA form, the CDR3 reads TGTGCCAGCAGTTTAAACTCGCCAGATACGCAGTATTTT. Its protein is CASSLNSPDTQYF.

The chain recombines TRBV24-1 with TRBJ2-1, with 9 bases identical to TRBD2. Unmatched junction bases numbered 6, after V lost 4 bases and J lost 3 bases. CDR1 KGHDR and CDR2 SFDVKD come from the germline V gene. The CDR3 loop spans 16 amino acids. CDR3 DNA: TGTGCCACCAGTGACTCTGTAGCGGGAGTCTACAATGAGCAGTTCTTC. It specifies CATSDSVAGVYNEQFF.

This sequence joins TRBV15 and TRBJ2-7, with no clear D. V was trimmed by 4 bases and J by 6 bases, leaving 13 bases between them. CDR3 length: 13 amino acids. CDR1 and CDR2 from the germline V gene are LNHNV and YYDKDF (reference sequence). The CDR3 DNA is TGTGCCACCAGCAACTTTTTGAGCCGCGAGCAGTACTTC. As protein: CATSNFLSREQYF.

The rearrangement links TRBV11-3 to TRBJ2-2; the D gene is possibly TRBD1 (5 bases). The V gene's germline CDR1 is SGHNT and CDR2 YENEEA. V gave up 8 bases and J gave up 5 bases, with 6 bases separating them. The CDR3 has 11 amino acids. The CDR3 here is CASQGTGELFF. The CDR3 nucleotides are TGTGCCAGCCAGGGAACCGGGGAGCTGTTTTTT.

V is TRBV20-1 and J is TRBJ1-5; D possibly corresponds to TRBD1 (6 bases). This CDR3 contains 13 residues. Germline V gene lookup returns CDR1 DFQATT and CDR2 SNEGSKA (reference sequence). With 3 bases removed from V and 7 bases from J, the gap between germline ends came to 13 bases. The CDR3 nucleotides are TGCAGTGCTAGTGGGCAGGGGAGCCAGCCCCAGCATTTT. Its translation is CSASGQGSQPQHF.

Details on this clone: Other DNA sequences in this specimen translate into the identical CDR3. This chain uses TRBV5-1 with TRBJ1-5, with 7 bases lining up with TRBD1. The CDR3 contains 13 residues. Germline V CDR1 and CDR2: SGHRS, YFSETQ. Unmatched junction bases numbered 2, after V lost 4 bases and J lost 4 bases. In DNA form, the CDR3 reads TGCGCCAGCAGCATGGGACAGAATCAGCCCCAGCATTTT. Its translation: CASSMGQNQPQHF. The variable domain in full, completed from reference TRBV5-1 and TRBJ1-5, reads KAGVTQTPRYLIKTRGQQVTLSCSPISGHRSVSWYQQTPGQGLQFLFEYFSETQRNKGNFPGRFSGRQFSNSRSEMNVSTLELGDSALYLCASSMGQNQPQHFGDGTRLSIL.

The rearrangement uses TRBV24-1 and TRBJ2-1; D is possibly TRBD2 (6 bases). CDR3 length equals 14 residues. Germline V CDR1 and CDR2: KGHDR, SFDVKD. V lost 2 bases and J 6 bases, leaving 10 bases between the germline ends. The CDR3 DNA reads as TGTGCCACCAGTGATTCCTCCGGGGGCAATGAGCAGTTCTTC. This encodes CATSDSSGGNEQFF.

The V call is TRBV19, the J call TRBJ1-1; D is undetermined. V was shortened by 9 bases and J by 0 bases, with 11 bases between the two germline ends. Germline CDR1 LNHDA, CDR2 SQIVND (reference sequence). The CDR3 has 13 amino acids. The CDR3 is CASSREMNTEAFF. CDR3 bases: TGTGCCAGCAGTCGGGAAATGAACACTGAAGCTTTCTTT. Looking up the rest from reference TRBV19 and TRBJ1-1 gives the full variable domain: DGGITQSPKYLFRKEGQNVTLSCEQNLNHDAMYWYRQDPGQGLRLIYYSQIVNDFQKGDIAEGYSVSREKKESFPLTVTSAQKNPTAFYLCASSREMNTEAFFGQGTRLTVV.

The CDR3 region has the DNA TGCGCCAGCAGCCAAGATGGGCGGACAGGGTGGGATGAAAAACTGTTTTTT. This encodes CASSQDGRTGWDEKLFF. V gene TRBV4-1 combines with J gene TRBJ1-4; 8 bases align to TRBD1. The trim removed 0 bases at V and 6 bases at J, leaving 9 bases unmatched. The V gene's germline CDR1 is MGHRA and CDR2 YSYEKL. The CDR3 runs 17 residues.

The chain links TRBV28 to TRBJ1-1; 8 positions agree with TRBD1. This CDR3 comprises 14 residues. The J segment lost 2 bases and the V segment lost 5 bases, leaving 4 bases of the junction unmatched. Germline V CDR1 and CDR2: MDHEN, SYDVKM. The CDR3 sequence is CASSGTGGNTEAFF. The CDR3 coding sequence is TGTGCCAGCAGTGGGACAGGAGGTAACACTGAAGCTTTCTTT.

The V and J genes are TRBV7-2 and TRBJ2-3, with D perhaps matching TRBD1 (6 bases). Trimming shortened V by 5 bases and J by 3 bases, and 18 bases separated the two germline ends. The CDR3 runs to 16 residues. Germline assignment: CDR1 SGHTA and CDR2 FQGNSA. The CDR3 loop is CASSTPAGVRTDTQYF. Written as DNA, the CDR3 is TGTGCCAGCAGCACCCCTGCAGGGGTCAGGACAGATACGCAGTATTTT.

The chain recombines TRBV4-3 with TRBJ1-1, with D perhaps TRBD1 (5 bases). Germline V gives CDR1 LGHNA, CDR2 YSLEER. This CDR3 is built from 13 residues. V was shortened by 0 bases and J by 11 bases, with 13 bases between the two germline ends. The CDR3 is CASSQEPLRGAFF. The CDR3 DNA reads as TGCGCCAGCAGCCAAGAGCCGCTACGGGGGGCTTTCTTT.

V usage is TRBV5-4 and J usage is TRBJ1-2, with D hard to call. Trimming stripped 0 bases from V and 0 bases from J, with 6 bases between. The CDR3 contains 14 residues. Germline lookup yields CDR1 SGHNT and CDR2 YYREEE (reference sequence). The chain's CDR3 is CASSLGVANYGYTF. CDR3 sequence (DNA): TGTGCCAGCAGCTTGGGAGTCGCTAACTATGGCTACACCTTC.

This chain links TRBV19 with TRBJ2-1; D uncertain. This CDR3 is built from 12 residues. Per germline, CDR1 LNHDA and CDR2 SQIVND (reference sequence). The V gene lost 3 bases and the J gene lost 6 bases, with 6 bases spanning the gap. CDR3 coding DNA: TGTGCCAGTAGTATCACCAGCAATGAGCAGTTCTTC. Amino acids: CASSITSNEQFF.

V usage is TRBV3-1 (or the pseudogene TRBV3-2) and J usage is TRBJ1-6; TRBD1 agrees at 9 bases. The CDR3 is made up of 17 amino acids. CDR1 is LGHDT, CDR2 YNNKEL, per germline (reference sequence). Trimming at V came to 0 bases and at J to 8 bases, leaving 8 bases not matched to a gene. CDR3 loop: CASSQELDRGYYSPLHF. CDR3 nucleotide sequence: TGTGCCAGCAGCCAAGAGCTCGACAGGGGGTATTATTCACCCCTCCACTTT.